Below are 19 T cell receptor beta chains sequenced from a single sample in a study of regulatory T cells in long-lasting Graves disease. The time point here: newly diagnosed GD, antithyroid drugs for less than 3 months. Extracted PBMC RNA gave rise to the TCR library. TCR beta libraries were built with iRepertoire HTBI primers and Arm-PCR of CDR3 regions. One entry per CDR3 protein, called by TCRdb with MiXCR from the multiplex PCR reads. The top ten hold roughly 40% of the sample, which has fewer than 350,000 distinct CDR3 sequences, about 20% seen once. The sequencing here drew on peripheral blood mononuclear cells (PBMCs), taken at new diagnosis, from a patient treated with antithyroid drugs. These receptors originate from a female donor with Graves disease.

This clonotype has a handful of counts. A read error may be the cause here, since a much bigger clone is one base away. The chain joins TRBV19 to TRBJ2-2, with D possibly being TRBD1 (6 bases). CDR1 and CDR2 from the germline V gene are LNHDA and SQIVND (reference sequence). There are 15 residues in the CDR3. V gave up 5 bases and J gave up 8 bases, with 18 bases separating them. The CDR3 loop is CASSVDTGILGELFF. The CDR3 region has the DNA TGTGCCAGTAGTGTGGACACAGGGATCCTTGGGGAGCTGTTTTTT. Full variable domain (remainder filled in from reference TRBV19 and TRBJ2-2): DGGITQSPKYLFRKEGQNVTLSCEQNLNHDAMYWYRQDPGQGLRLIYYSQIVNDFQKGDIAEGYSVSREKKESFPLTVTSAQKNPTAFYLCASSVDTGILGELFFGEGSRLTVL.

Remarks on this clonotype: A much larger clonotype is one base distant, so this may be a read error. This sequence joins TRBV5-4 and TRBJ2-7, with D perhaps TRBD2 (6 bases). Trimming removed 4 bases from V and 4 bases from J, with 12 bases in between. Germline V gene data show CDR1 as SGHNT and CDR2 as YYREEE (reference sequence). The length of the CDR3 is 13 residues. In DNA, the CDR3 is TGTGCCAGCAGCAGAATCGGGACTTACGAGCAGTACTTC. Its protein product is CASSRIGTYEQYF.

This clonotype appeared many times. The chain uses TRBV28 and TRBJ1-1; D not certain. The V end was cut by 8 bases, the J end by 2 bases, with 15 bases between. The CDR3 has 14 amino acids. The germline gives CDR1 MDHEN, CDR2 SYDVKM. The DNA of the CDR3 is TGTGCCAGCGCTTTCGAAGGACTCAACACTGAAGCTTTCTTT. It codes for CASAFEGLNTEAFF.

This clonotype was recorded at least ten times. The chain carries TRBV6-1 and TRBJ2-1; D gene uncertain. Germline CDR1 MNHNS, CDR2 SASEGT. Between the trimmed V and J ends, which lost 2 bases and 5 bases, there was a span of 1 base. This CDR3 comprises 11 residues. In DNA form, the CDR3 reads TGTGCCAGCAGTGAAAACAATGAGCAGTTCTTC. Its protein product is CASSENNEQFF.

The chain's CDR3 is CASSILDRKDEKLFF. The CDR3 bases are TGTGCCAGTAGTATACTCGACAGAAAGGATGAAAAACTGTTTTTT. This rearrangement joins TRBV19 to TRBJ1-4, with D perhaps TRBD1 (5 bases). This CDR3 contains 15 residues. Germline V gene data show CDR1 as LNHDA and CDR2 as SQIVND (reference sequence). Trimming took 2 bases from V and 6 from J, leaving 13 bases between them.

This clonotype was recorded many times. The chain employs TRBV6-1 and TRBJ2-7; D is undetermined. Germline values: CDR1 MNHNS, CDR2 SASEGT. This CDR3 comprises 14 residues. Trimming took off 5 bases at V and 2 bases at J, with 13 bases between the two ends. The CDR3 nucleotides read TGTGCCAGCAGTCCCGGCACTCTAACCTACGAGCAGTACTTC. It yields the protein CASSPGTLTYEQYF.

The sample holds many counts of this clonotype. The gene calls are TRBV14 and TRBJ2-1; TRBD2 is a possible D gene (5 bases). The germline V gene encodes CDR1 SGHDN and CDR2 FVKESK. CDR3 length: 15 amino acids. Trimming took off 0 bases at V and 3 bases at J, with 9 bases between the two ends. The chain's CDR3 is CASSQERRIYNEQFF. The CDR3 nucleotides read TGTGCCAGCAGCCAAGAGCGGAGGATCTACAATGAGCAGTTCTTC.

The genes are TRBV28 and TRBJ2-5, with a tentative D call TRBD2 (6 bases). Germline CDR1 is MDHEN and CDR2 is SYDVKM. The CDR3 contains 14 residues. The ends were cut back, 6 bases at V and 5 bases at J, with 16 bases in the middle. CDR3 coding DNA: TGTGCCAGCAGCCCTTGGACTGGAGGGGAGACCCAGTACTTC. Residues: CASSPWTGGETQYF.

The genes are TRBV6-1 and TRBJ2-4; possible D gene TRBD1, 6 bases. Trimming cost V 7 bases and J 7 bases, with 14 bases left between them. Germline V gene sequence: CDR1 MNHNS, CDR2 SASEGT. The CDR3 has 13 residues. The DNA for the CDR3 is TGTGCCAGCACCCCTAGACAGGATAACATTCAGTACTTC. Translation gives CASTPRQDNIQYF.

This clonotype showed up just a few times. The chain combines TRBV5-1 with TRBJ1-2, with 10 bases identical to TRBD1. This CDR3 comprises 14 residues. CDR1 and CDR2 (germline): SGHRS, YFSETQ. Trimming at V came to 4 bases and at J to 6 bases, leaving 6 bases not matched to a gene. CDR3 DNA sequence: TGCGCCAGCAGCGGAGACAGGGGGCAAAATGGCTACACCTTC. This translates into CASSGDRGQNGYTF.

This clonotype was found many times. The rearrangement uses TRBV6-5 and TRBJ2-1; D uncertain. The length of the CDR3 is 13 residues. Trimming shortened V by 2 bases and J by 7 bases, and 9 bases separated the two germline ends. Germline V gene data show CDR1 as MNHEY and CDR2 as SVGAGI. In DNA form, the CDR3 reads TGTGCCAGCAGTTACCCCGCAGGAAATGAGCAGTTCTTC. This translates into CASSYPAGNEQFF.

Comment on this clonotype: No conserved phenylalanine or tryptophan ends this CDR3, so it is likely a read error. V and J are TRBV12-3 or TRBV12-4 and TRBJ2-1; no clear D gene. The better agreement between TRBJ2-7 and the DNA end casts doubt on the J call. The CDR3 totals 14 residues. CDR3 coding DNA: TGTGCCAGCCGGCGTGGACCCTCCTCCTACGAGCAGTACCTC. Translated: CASRRGPSSYEQYL.

The sample holds many counts of this clonotype. The genes are TRBV28 and TRBJ2-1; 7 positions match TRBD1. The CDR3 runs 14 residues. The V and J ends lost 5 bases and 2 bases, in that order; junction bases with no gene match: 3. The germline V gene encodes CDR1 MDHEN and CDR2 SYDVKM. CDR3 nucleotides: TGTGCCAGCAGTCGGGACAGAGCCTACAATGAGCAGTTCTTC. It is translated as CASSRDRAYNEQFF.

This clonotype was found many times. The chain is built from TRBV27 and TRBJ2-7; D gene uncertain. There are 12 residues in the CDR3. Germline V lookup: CDR1 MNHEY, CDR2 SMNVEV (reference sequence). V was pared by 5 bases and J by 3 bases, with 8 bases between. CDR3 loop: CASSPMGYEQYF. DNA of the CDR3: TGTGCCAGCAGTCCCATGGGCTACGAGCAGTACTTC.

This sequence joins TRBV28 and TRBJ1-2; D gene uncertain. This CDR3 comprises 12 residues. The germline gives CDR1 MDHEN, CDR2 SYDVKM. V gave up 5 bases and J gave up 5 bases, with 9 bases separating them. The CDR3 sequence: CASSPPTYGYTF. CDR3 coding DNA: TGTGCCAGCAGTCCGCCTACTTATGGCTACACCTTC.

With respect to this clonotype: This sequence may be a read error, since a much larger clone differs from it by one base. This chain joins TRBV7-9 and TRBJ2-1, with TRBD2 identical over 12 bases. The CDR3 runs to 15 residues. J gave up 9 bases and V 4 bases, and 7 bases lay outside the gene matches. Germline V gene sequence: CDR1 SEHNR, CDR2 FQNEAQ (reference sequence). In DNA form, the CDR3 reads TGTGCCAGCAGCTCGATGCTGACTAGCGGGGGTGAGCAGTTCTTC. It specifies CASSSMLTSGGEQFF.

Note on this clonotype: A read error likely explains this, since a far larger clone differs by one base. Since the CDR3 does not end with the conserved phenylalanine or tryptophan, this likely comes from a read error. In nucleotides, the CDR3 is TGTGCCAGCAGTCGAACAGGGGTGGAGCAGTACTCC. This translates into CASSRTGVEQYS. This sequence joins TRBV6-1 and TRBJ2-7; 7 positions match TRBD1. The CDR3 has 12 amino acids. Germline V gene data show CDR1 as MNHNS and CDR2 as SASEGT. V lost 5 bases and J lost 7; bases outside the gene matches: 5.

This clonotype showed up just once. V gene TRBV12-3 or TRBV12-4 combines with J gene TRBJ1-2, with D possibly matching TRBD1 (5 bases). The V end lost 5 bases, the J end lost 8 bases, and 21 bases lay between the germline ends. This CDR3 region has 15 residues. DNA for the CDR3: TGTGCCAGCAGTCCGGGACGAGGCTATTTTAGGGGCTACACCTTC. Protein: CASSPGRGYFRGYTF.

Points on this clonotype: This likely came from a read error, as a far larger clone is one base away. The V and J genes are TRBV12-3 or TRBV12-4 and TRBJ2-4, with 9 nucleotides matching TRBD2. The end of the DNA fits TRBJ2-3 better, so the J call may be wrong. The CDR3 is 18 residues long. The CDR3 nucleotides read TGTGCCAGCAGTTTAGGAAGGAGACTAGCGGTAGAGGGAGGTACGCAGTATTTT. Translated: CASSLGRRLAVEGGTQYF.